This T cell receptor beta chain was recovered during a study of CD8 T cells in Susac syndrome. The CDR3 consists of 12 residues. V was shortened by 8 bases and J by 3 bases, with 14 bases between the two germline ends. Germline lookup yields CDR1 GTSNPN and CDR2 SVGIG (reference sequence). Random hexamers primed reverse transcription of about 0.45 to 1 ug RNA. Amplification of the TCR beta CDR3 was carried out by immunoSEQ multiplex PCR, which spanned a total of 54 Vbeta and 13 Jbeta segments. MiXCR, applied by TCRdb to the immunoSEQ multiplex PCR reads, yields one record per CDR3 protein. Of more than 150,000 distinct CDR3 sequences in the sample, 95% to 96% were seen once.

Sample: CD4+ T cells from PBMCs. The origin of this receptor is a human donor with Susac syndrome. The chain combines TRBV30 with TRBJ2-7, with TRBD1 as a possible D gene (6 bases). The CDR3 region is CAAKGQLYEQYF. The CDR3 nucleotides read TGTGCCGCGAAAGGACAGCTCTACGAGCAGTACTTC.